This is a list of T cell receptor beta chains from one sample in a study of regulatory T cells in long-lasting Graves disease. TCRdb re-called the multiplex PCR reads with MiXCR, one entry per CDR3 protein. Here the sample spans 620,000 or so distinct CDR3 sequences, about 16% being singletons. These data also featured in a second study, about T cells in Graves' hyperthyroidism and ophthalmopathy.

The sample was peripheral blood mononuclear cells (PBMCs), taken at new diagnosis, from a patient treated with antithyroid drugs. Receptors originate from a woman under 40 with Graves disease. The CDR3 runs from the conserved cysteine through the conserved F or W. D genes are given only for firm matches. Not all rows give a size; the values are once, few, many and, for expanded clones, a class.

d_call	cdr3_length	v_call	clone_size	j_call	cdr3_aa	cdr3_nt
-	14	TRBV2	many	TRBJ2-7	CASLAGFGDYEQYF	TGTGCCAGCCTTGCCGGATTCGGCGACTACGAGCAGTACTTC
-	14	TRBV19	-	TRBJ1-4	CASSIVGSNEKLFF	TGTGCCAGTAGTATCGTGGGGTCTAATGAAAAACTGTTTTTT
-	14	TRBV6-1	many	TRBJ1-1	CASRPGPENTEAFF	TGTGCCAGCAGACCGGGGCCTGAGAACACTGAAGCTTTCTTT
-	15	TRBV6-1	many	TRBJ1-1	CASFSVQSQNTEAFF	TGTGCCAGTTTCTCCGTACAGTCCCAGAACACTGAAGCTTTCTTT
-	18	TRBV12-3/TRBV12-4	-	TRBJ1-3	CASRKQGGTGFSGNTIYF	TGTGCCAGCAGAAAACAAGGCGGGACGGGCTTCTCTGGAAACACCATATATTTT
TRBD1	15	TRBV29-1	-	TRBJ2-2	CSVDTGTVNTGELFF	TGCAGCGTTGATACCGGGACAGTGAACACCGGGGAGCTGTTTTTT
-	14	TRBV3-1	-	TRBJ1-3	CASSQTLLANTIYF	TGTGCCAGCAGCCAGACCCTCCTCGCGAACACCATATATTTT
-	10	TRBV30	many	TRBJ1-2	CASSRGGYTF	TGTGCCAGCAGCAGGGGAGGCTACACCTTC
TRBD2	14	TRBV5-1	many	TRBJ2-1	CASTPLAETNEQFF	TGCGCCAGCACACCCCTAGCGGAGACAAATGAGCAGTTCTTC
-	12	TRBV9	-	TRBJ1-1	CASSVNGGQAFF	TGTGCCAGCAGCGTAAATGGAGGGCAAGCTTTCTTT
TRBD1	17	TRBV6-1	many	TRBJ1-5	CASSLPLDRGEGQPQHF	TGTGCCAGCAGCTTGCCCCTTGACAGGGGTGAGGGTCAGCCCCAGCATTTT
TRBD2	15	TRBV19	few	TRBJ2-7	CASSTSTSGFYEQYF	TGTGCCAGTAGTACTTCGACTAGCGGGTTTTACGAGCAGTACTTC
-	14	TRBV19	few	TRBJ1-3	CASRDVGAGNTIYF	TGTGCCAGTAGGGATGTCGGCGCTGGAAACACCATATATTTT
-	15	TRBV28	many	TRBJ1-5	CASSSLEGVNQPQHF	TGTGCCAGCAGTTCTCTTGAAGGGGTGAATCAGCCCCAGCATTTT
-	14	TRBV5-1	-	TRBJ2-4	CASSQDKVKNIQYF	TGCGCCAGCAGTCAGGACAAGGTCAAAAACATTCAGTACTTC
-	14	TRBV15	few	TRBJ1-2	CATSRYSGLEGYTF	TGTGCCACCAGCCGTTACTCCGGGCTGGAGGGCTACACCTTC
-	14	TRBV3-1	-	TRBJ1-2	CASSRGGSGVSYTF	TGTGCCAGCAGTCGAGGGGGGAGCGGGGTTAGCTACACCTTC
-	13	TRBV5-1	few	TRBJ1-2	CASSIAGQEGYTF	TGCGCCAGCAGCATAGCGGGGCAAGAGGGCTACACCTTC
TRBD2	14	TRBV20-1	few	TRBJ2-7	CSAIRTSGDYEQYF	TGCAGTGCAATCCGGACTAGCGGGGACTACGAGCAGTACTTC
-	15	TRBV28	many	TRBJ1-1	CASSTTRYLNTEAFF	TGTGCCAGCAGCACTACTAGGTACTTGAACACTGAAGCTTTCTTT
-	13	TRBV2	many	TRBJ2-2	CASTENFTGELFF	TGTGCCAGCACAGAAAATTTCACCGGGGAGCTGTTTTTT
TRBD1	15	TRBV6-2/TRBV6-3	many	TRBJ2-7	CASSSLGQGLYGQYF	TGTGCCAGCAGTTCCCTGGGACAGGGATTATACGGGCAGTACTTC
TRBD1	21	TRBV4-1	-	TRBJ2-7	CASSQDMIGFRDSLYSYEQYF	TGCGCCAGCAGCCAAGATATGATCGGTTTTCGGGACAGCCTATACTCCTACGAGCAGTACTTC
-	16	TRBV27	few	TRBJ2-5	CASSGGPYLAEETQYF	TGTGCCAGTTCAGGCGGACCTTACTTGGCCGAAGAGACCCAGTACTTC
TRBD1	15	TRBV28	-	TRBJ2-1	CATVLGTGNFNEQFF	TGTGCCACCGTTCTCGGGACAGGGAATTTCAATGAGCAGTTCTTC
-	16	TRBV9	-	TRBJ2-1	CASSSGHSNSYNEQFF	TGTGCCAGCAGCTCTGGGCATTCCAACTCCTACAATGAGCAGTTCTTC
TRBD1	15	TRBV28	-	TRBJ1-1	CASSDYDRGATEAFF	TGTGCCAGCAGCGACTACGACAGGGGAGCTACTGAAGCTTTCTTT
-	17	TRBV7-8	many	TRBJ2-3	CASSLRASVFNTDTQYF	TGTGCCAGCAGCCTACGGGCTAGCGTATTTAACACAGATACGCAGTATTTT
-	12	TRBV30	few	TRBJ2-7	CAWNREYNEQYF	TGTGCCTGGAACAGGGAATACAACGAGCAGTACTTC
-	13	TRBV2	many	TRBJ1-5	CASSDSYNQPQHF	TGTGCCAGCAGCGACAGTTATAATCAGCCCCAGCATTTT
-	13	TRBV6-1	many	TRBJ1-1	CASNVHQNTEAFF	TGTGCCAGCAATGTACACCAGAACACTGAAGCTTTCTTT
-	14	TRBV28	many	TRBJ2-4	CASSSQDTKNIQYF	TGTGCCAGCAGTTCCCAGGACACCAAAAACATTCAGTACTTC
-	15	TRBV3-1	few	TRBJ1-1	CASSRISTGNTEAFF	TGTGCCAGCAGCCGTATCTCCACAGGGAACACTGAAGCTTTCTTT
-	16	TRBV29-1	many	TRBJ2-3	CSVDPLEGLHTDTQYF	TGCAGCGTTGACCCCTTGGAGGGACTCCACACAGATACGCAGTATTTT
TRBD2	14	TRBV9	few	TRBJ2-7	CASSATSRTYEQYF	TGTGCCAGCAGCGCGACTAGCAGAACCTACGAGCAGTACTTC
TRBD1	16	TRBV5-6	few	TRBJ2-7	CASSLQGALDDGEQYF	TGTGCCAGCAGCTTGCAGGGGGCCTTAGACGATGGTGAGCAGTACTTC
-	13	TRBV25-1	many	TRBJ2-7	CASSESVAYEQYF	TGTGCCAGCAGTGAGTCAGTTGCCTACGAGCAGTACTTC
-	16	TRBV28	many	TRBJ2-1	CASSPQGLSSYNEQFF	TGTGCCAGCAGCCCGCAAGGACTTAGCTCCTACAATGAGCAGTTCTTC
-	16	TRBV6-5	few	TRBJ2-1	CASSYSGRRSYNEQFF	TGTGCCAGCAGTTACTCGGGGCGCCGCTCCTACAATGAGCAGTTCTTC
TRBD1	16	TRBV19	-	TRBJ2-1	CASSIGRTGARNEQFF	TGTGCCAGTAGTATTGGACGGACAGGGGCTAGGAATGAGCAGTTCTTC
TRBD1	15	TRBV11-2	many	TRBJ2-7	CASSLNRDRYYEQYF	TGTGCCAGCAGCTTAAATCGGGACAGGTACTACGAGCAGTACTTC
-	14	TRBV7-2	-	TRBJ1-4	CASSLARQDEKLFF	TGTGCCAGCAGCTTAGCCAGACAGGATGAAAAACTGTTTTTT
TRBD1	14	TRBV12-3/TRBV12-4	many	TRBJ2-7	CASSPGQGIGEQYF	TGTGCCAGCAGCCCGGGACAGGGTATTGGCGAGCAGTACTTC
-	17	TRBV11-2	few	TRBJ2-3	CASSSPEGALPADTQYF	TGTGCCAGCAGCTCCCCGGAGGGAGCCCTTCCAGCAGATACGCAGTATTTT
TRBD2	15	TRBV5-4	-	TRBJ2-1	CASSVVAGGPSEQFF	TGTGCCAGCAGTGTGGTAGCGGGAGGGCCCAGTGAGCAGTTCTTC
-	14	TRBV19	-	TRBJ2-7	CASKMGGPAYEQYF	TGTGCCAGTAAAATGGGTGGGCCTGCCTACGAGCAGTACTTC
TRBD1	14	TRBV20-1	-	TRBJ2-7	CSARPRQGSYEQYF	TGCAGTGCTAGACCACGACAGGGCTCCTACGAGCAGTACTTC
TRBD2	16	TRBV7-2	few	TRBJ2-4	CASSLGAGVPRNIQYF	TGTGCCAGCAGCCTGGGAGCGGGAGTCCCAAGGAACATTCAGTACTTC
-	12	TRBV3-1	many	TRBJ2-4	CASSQEVARQYF	TGTGCCAGCAGCCAAGAGGTAGCGAGGCAGTACTTC
-	13	TRBV14	few	TRBJ2-7	CASSPIPRWAQYF	TGTGCCAGCAGCCCCATCCCCCGATGGGCGCAGTACTTC
-	13	TRBV5-5	-	TRBJ2-5	CASSYRPGETQYF	TGTGCCAGCAGCTACCGGCCGGGAGAGACCCAGTACTTC
-	12	TRBV7-6	many	TRBJ2-5	CASSNLRETQYF	TGTGCCAGCAGCAACCTACGAGAGACCCAGTACTTC
-	9	TRBV7-9	few	TRBJ1-2	CAGGNGYTF	TGTGCTGGGGGCAATGGCTACACCTTC